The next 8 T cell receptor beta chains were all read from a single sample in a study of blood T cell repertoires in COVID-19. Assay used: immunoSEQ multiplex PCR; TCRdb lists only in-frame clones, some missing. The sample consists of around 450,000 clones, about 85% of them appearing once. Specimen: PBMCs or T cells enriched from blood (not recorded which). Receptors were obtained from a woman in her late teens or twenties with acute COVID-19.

CDR3 in amino acids: CASSELGFDTIYF. In DNA, the CDR3 is TGTGCCAGCAGTGAACTAGGATTCGACACCATATATTTT. The chain links TRBV2 to TRBJ1-3; D call uncertain. Trimming took off 2 bases at V and 8 bases at J, with 10 bases between the two ends. The CDR3 has 13 residues. CDR1 and CDR2 from the germline V gene are SNHLY and FYNNEI.

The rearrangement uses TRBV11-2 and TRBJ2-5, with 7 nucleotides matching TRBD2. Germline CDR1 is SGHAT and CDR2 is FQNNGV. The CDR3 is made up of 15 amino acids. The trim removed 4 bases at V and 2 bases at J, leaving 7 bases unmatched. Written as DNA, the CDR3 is TGTGCCAGCAGCTCGACTAGCAAGGGTCAAGAGACCCAGTACTTC. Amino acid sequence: CASSSTSKGQETQYF. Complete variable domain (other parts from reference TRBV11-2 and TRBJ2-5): EAGVAQSPRYKIIEKRQSVAFWCNPISGHATLYWYQQILGQGPKLLIQFQNNGVVDDSQLPKDRFSAERLKGVDSTLKIQPAKLEDSAVYLCASSSTSKGQETQYFGPGTRLLVL.

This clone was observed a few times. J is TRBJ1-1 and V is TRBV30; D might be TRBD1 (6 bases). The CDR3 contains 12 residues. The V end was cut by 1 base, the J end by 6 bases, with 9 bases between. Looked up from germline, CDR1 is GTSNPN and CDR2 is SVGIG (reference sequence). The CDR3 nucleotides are TGTGCCTGGAGTGCCAGGGGCCCTGAAGCTTTCTTT. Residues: CAWSARGPEAFF.

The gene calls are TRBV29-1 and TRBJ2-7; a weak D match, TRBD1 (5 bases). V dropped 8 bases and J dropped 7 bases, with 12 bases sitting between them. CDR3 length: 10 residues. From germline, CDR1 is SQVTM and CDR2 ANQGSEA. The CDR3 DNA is TGCAGCAGCAGGGCCGGGGAGCAGTACTTC. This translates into CSSRAGEQYF.

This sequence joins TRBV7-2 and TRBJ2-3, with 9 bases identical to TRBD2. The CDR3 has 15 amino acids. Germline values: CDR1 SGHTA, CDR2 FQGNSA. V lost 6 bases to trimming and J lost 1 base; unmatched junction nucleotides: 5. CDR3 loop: CASRIAGVGTDTQYF. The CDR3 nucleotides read TGTGCCAGCAGGATAGCGGGAGTGGGCACAGATACGCAGTATTTT.

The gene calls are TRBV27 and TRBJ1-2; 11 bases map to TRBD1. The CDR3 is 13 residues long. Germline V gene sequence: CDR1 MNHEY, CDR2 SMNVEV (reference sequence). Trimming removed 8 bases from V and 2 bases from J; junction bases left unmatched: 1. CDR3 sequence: CASGQGANYGYTF. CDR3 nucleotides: TGTGCCAGCGGACAGGGGGCGAACTATGGCTACACCTTC.

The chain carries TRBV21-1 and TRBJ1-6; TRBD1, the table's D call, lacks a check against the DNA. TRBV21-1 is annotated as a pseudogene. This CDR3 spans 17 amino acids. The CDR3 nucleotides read TGTGCCAGCAGCCTCACAGGGGCGAGCTCCTATAATTCACCCCTCCACTTT. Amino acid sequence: CASSLTGASSYNSPLHF.

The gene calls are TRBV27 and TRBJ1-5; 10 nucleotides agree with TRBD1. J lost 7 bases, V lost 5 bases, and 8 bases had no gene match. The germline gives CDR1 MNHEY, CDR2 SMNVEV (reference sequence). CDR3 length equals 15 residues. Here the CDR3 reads CASSRGQGRYQPQHF. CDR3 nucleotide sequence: TGTGCCAGCAGTCGGGGACAGGGGCGTTACCAGCCCCAGCATTTT.